This T cell receptor (beta chain) appears in the sequencing data of a study of T cells in Graves' hyperthyroidism and ophthalmopathy. Study findings and constraints: In simple terms, a model built on 13 V-J features told ophthalmopathy apart from stable hyperthyroidism. The model's output predicted ophthalmopathy at a median of around 7 months prior to onset.

About this clonotype: Its antigen is unidentified.

The CDR3 has 15 amino acids. Germline V gives CDR1 GTSNPN, CDR2 SVGIG (reference sequence). V lost 1 base to trimming and J lost 4 bases, with 15 bases between them. A lack of ophthalmopathy progression within 18 months defined stable Graves' hyperthyroidism. The patients, who ranged from 18 to 65 in age, presented with newly diagnosed hyperthyroidism lasting under 2 months. RNA transcripts were the template for amplifying TCR beta CDR3 regions. When the TCR CDR3 underwent first-round RT-PCR, the HTBI primer set was used. TCRdb redid the calling of the multiplex PCR reads with MiXCR, one entry per CDR3 protein. Seen here are tens of thousands of distinct CDR3 sequences, over 35% observed once, and the top ten hold 9% to 12%.

The sample consisted of blood. The source is a woman aged 25 to 39 with Graves' hyperthyroidism. J is TRBJ2-3 and V is TRBV30; D is possibly TRBD2 (7 bases). This CDR3 reads CAWSEGGRVSDTQYF. CDR3 nucleotides: TGTGCCTGGAGTGAGGGGGGGAGGGTCTCAGATACGCAGTATTTT. The full variable domain, with the rest looked up from reference TRBV30 and TRBJ2-3, is SQTIHQWPATLVQPVGSPLSLECTVEGTSNPNLYWYRQAAGRGLQLLFYSVGIGQISSEVPQNLSASRPQDRQFILSSKKLLLSDSGFYLCAWSEGGRVSDTQYFGPGTRLTVL.